Presented here are 15 T cell receptor beta chains from one specimen sequenced in a study of regulatory T cells in long-lasting Graves disease (dated by TCRdb to the early 2020s). The library came from multiplex PCR. This sample was sequenced with an Illumina HiSeq 4000. CDR3 regions were amplified by Arm-PCR with iRepertoire HTBI primers to construct TCR beta libraries. TCRdb passed the public sequencing reads through fastp at Q25 and MiXCR, retaining productive beta sequences. Identical CDR3 protein sequences are pooled into one entry, listed with their most common genes and DNA. Here the sample has 540,000 or so distinct CDR3 sequences; roughly 14% occur a single time. Of the sample, roughly a tenth falls within the top ten clones. The time point label, read with the paper, signifies: newly diagnosed GD, antithyroid drugs for less than 3 months. For both TCR sequencing and RNA sequencing, RNA was extracted from PBMCs using TRIzol.

The data were also submitted as part of a second study, on T cells in Graves' hyperthyroidism and ophthalmopathy.

This specimen consisted of peripheral blood mononuclear cells (PBMCs), obtained at new diagnosis, from a patient treated with antithyroid drugs. The receptors shown here come from a man aged 30-40 years with Graves disease. Donor details come from another sample of the same person, matched by shared clones.

This rearrangement joins TRBV7-8 to TRBJ2-1, with 12 bases identical to TRBD2. Germline CDR1 is SGHVS and CDR2 is FQNEAQ. The CDR3 length is 16 residues. V lost 5 bases and J lost 2; bases outside the gene matches: 4. The CDR3 region has the DNA TGTGCCAGCAGCCGATGGACTAGCGGGACCTACAATGAGCAGTTCTTC. Encoded protein: CASSRWTSGTYNEQFF.

This clonotype has ten or more counts. The chain joins TRBV7-2 to TRBJ2-3; TRBD2 is a possible D gene (6 bases). Trimming stripped 5 bases from V and 4 bases from J, with 13 bases between. Germline V gene sequence: CDR1 SGHTA, CDR2 FQGNSA. CDR3 length equals 14 residues. CDR3 in DNA: TGTGCCAGCAGCAAGAGGGTAGCGGCAGATACGCAGTATTTT. This codes for CASSKRVAADTQYF.

This clonotype was observed many times. The chain combines TRBV27 with TRBJ1-4; weak D call: TRBD1 (5 bases). This CDR3 comprises 13 residues. Trimming stripped 7 bases from V and 3 bases from J, with 9 bases between. The germline gives CDR1 MNHEY, CDR2 SMNVEV (reference sequence). In nucleotides, the CDR3 is TGTGCCAGCAAATCAGGGCCTAATGAAAAACTGTTTTTT. Translation: CASKSGPNEKLFF.

Only a few counts were recorded for this clonotype. The J gene is TRBJ1-2, the V gene TRBV30, with D unclear. From germline, CDR1 is GTSNPN and CDR2 SVGIG (reference sequence). Between the trimmed V and J ends, which lost 2 bases and 0 bases, there was a span of 13 bases. The CDR3 covers 15 residues. The chain's CDR3 is CAWSFAASANYGYTF. The CDR3 DNA reads as TGTGCCTGGAGTTTCGCCGCCAGTGCTAACTATGGCTACACCTTC.

The sample holds many counts of this clonotype. The chain couples TRBV20-1 to TRBJ2-1; tentative D call: TRBD2 (7 bases). The CDR3 loop spans 13 amino acids. From germline, CDR1 is DFQATT and CDR2 SNEGSKA (reference sequence). V gave up 2 bases and J gave up 8 bases, with 13 bases separating them. CDR3 sequence reads: CSARREGGYEQFF. DNA of the CDR3: TGCAGTGCTAGAAGGGAGGGGGGATATGAGCAGTTCTTC.

This clonotype came up many times. The CDR3 coding sequence is TGTGCCAGCAGCCATCAGGGGACTAGCGGCTACAATGAGCAGTTCTTC. Amino acids: CASSHQGTSGYNEQFF. The chain employs TRBV3-1 and TRBJ2-1, with TRBD2 identical over 11 bases. Germline-derived CDR1 and CDR2 are LGHDT and YNNKEL (reference sequence). Losses at the gene ends were 3 bases for V and 3 bases for J; bases not matched to a gene: 4. There are 16 residues in the CDR3.

This clonotype was seen at least ten times. The chain employs TRBV7-8 and TRBJ2-1, with TRBD2 matching over 8 bases. This CDR3 is built from 16 residues. Per germline, CDR1 SGHVS and CDR2 FQNEAQ. V was clipped by 5 bases and J by 3 bases; unmatched bases: 9. The CDR3 is CASSMPGLVNYNEQFF. As DNA, the CDR3 is TGTGCCAGCAGCATGCCGGGACTAGTGAACTACAATGAGCAGTTCTTC.

The chain uses TRBV20-1 and TRBJ2-2; TRBD2 agrees at 13 bases. J lost 6 bases, V lost 6 bases, and 7 bases had no gene match. Looked up from germline, CDR1 is DFQATT and CDR2 is SNEGSKA (reference sequence). The CDR3 length is 15 residues. The CDR3, as DNA: TGCAGTGCGCCAGGACTAGCGGGAGTCCCCGGGGAGCTGTTTTTT. The encoded protein is CSAPGLAGVPGELFF.

A few counts support this clonotype. The J gene is TRBJ2-2, the V gene TRBV5-4, with 11 bases identical to TRBD2. V shed 4 bases, J shed 5 bases, and the junction held 4 bases outside the gene matches. This CDR3 region has 15 residues. Germline-derived CDR1 and CDR2 are SGHNT and YYREEE (reference sequence). This chain's CDR3 is CASSHSGRETGELFF. As DNA, the CDR3 is TGTGCCAGCAGCCATAGCGGGAGGGAGACCGGGGAGCTGTTTTTT.

The V gene is TRBV7-9, the J gene TRBJ2-7; D is unclear. This CDR3 spans 14 amino acids. The V end lost 1 base, the J end lost 7 bases, and 14 bases lay between the germline ends. CDR1 is SEHNR, CDR2 FQNEAQ, per germline (reference sequence). The CDR3 coding sequence is TGTGCCAGCAGCTTAGTTTCGGCCTTGGGGGAGCAGTACTTC. This sequence encodes CASSLVSALGEQYF. The full variable domain, in which reference TRBV7-9 and TRBJ2-7 provide the parts outside the CDR3, is DTGVSQNPRHKITKRGQNVTFRCDPISEHNRLYWYRQTLGQGPEFLTYFQNEAQLEKSRLLSDRFSAERPKGSFSTLEIQRTEQGDSAMYLCASSLVSALGEQYFGPGTRLTVT.

This clonotype was found many times. This chain connects TRBV27 to TRBJ1-2; 10 nucleotides match TRBD1. Germline V gene lookup returns CDR1 MNHEY and CDR2 SMNVEV (reference sequence). The CDR3 spans 15 residues. With V trimmed by 5 bases and J by 2 bases, 5 bases remained unmatched. The CDR3 protein is CASSPMTGGNYGYTF. CDR3 in DNA: TGTGCCAGCAGTCCCATGACAGGGGGCAACTATGGCTACACCTTC.

The chain couples TRBV7-9 to TRBJ2-1, with D tentatively TRBD2 (5 bases). Germline V lookup: CDR1 SEHNR, CDR2 FQNEAQ (reference sequence). The CDR3 runs to 15 residues. Trimming pared 3 bases from V and 6 bases from J, leaving 15 bases between. CDR3 loop: CASSFLTGLGNEQFF. In nucleotides, the CDR3 is TGTGCCAGCAGCTTTTTAACGGGATTAGGCAATGAGCAGTTCTTC. The whole variable domain, filled in from reference TRBV7-9 and TRBJ2-1, reads DTGVSQNPRHKITKRGQNVTFRCDPISEHNRLYWYRQTLGQGPEFLTYFQNEAQLEKSRLLSDRFSAERPKGSFSTLEIQRTEQGDSAMYLCASSFLTGLGNEQFFGPGTRLTVL.

The chain couples TRBV7-9 to TRBJ2-7; 10 nucleotides line up with TRBD1. The CDR3 has 14 amino acids. The trim removed 2 bases at V and 12 bases at J, leaving 10 bases unmatched. Looked up from germline, CDR1 is SEHNR and CDR2 is FQNEAQ (reference sequence). The CDR3 here is CASSLLAGTGEAYF. CDR3 nucleotide sequence: TGTGCCAGCAGCTTACTGGCTGGGACAGGGGAGGCGTACTTC. Looking up the rest from reference TRBV7-9 and TRBJ2-7 gives the full variable domain: DTGVSQNPRHKITKRGQNVTFRCDPISEHNRLYWYRQTLGQGPEFLTYFQNEAQLEKSRLLSDRFSAERPKGSFSTLEIQRTEQGDSAMYLCASSLLAGTGEAYFGPGTRLTVT.

The chain uses TRBV7-3 and TRBJ1-1, with no clear D. Trimming shortened V by 5 bases and J by 3 bases, and 10 bases separated the two germline ends. The CDR3 extends over 13 amino acids. Germline V gene sequence: CDR1 SGHTA, CDR2 FQGTGA. CDR3: CASSDTADTEAFF. The CDR3 bases are TGTGCCAGCAGCGATACCGCGGACACTGAAGCTTTCTTT.

This clonotype was seen many times. This sequence joins TRBV11-2 and TRBJ2-1, with D uncertain. The V gene's germline CDR1 is SGHAT and CDR2 FQNNGV. This CDR3 is built from 10 residues. The V end lost 0 bases, the J end lost 9 bases, and 0 bases lay between the germline ends. The CDR3 nucleotides are TGTGCCAGCAGCTTAGATGAGCAGTTCTTC. As protein: CASSLDEQFF. The full variable domain, rest sourced from reference TRBV11-2 and TRBJ2-1, is EAGVAQSPRYKIIEKRQSVAFWCNPISGHATLYWYQQILGQGPKLLIQFQNNGVVDDSQLPKDRFSAERLKGVDSTLKIQPAKLEDSAVYLCASSLDEQFFGPGTRLTVL.